These T cell receptor beta chains were read from a single sample in a study of T cells in Graves' hyperthyroidism and ophthalmopathy. Using its own MiXCR run on the multiplex PCR reads, TCRdb lists one record per CDR3 protein. The table records some 490,000 distinct CDR3 sequences, around 15% of them present only once. Input material: blood. These receptors all come from a woman aged 25 to 39 with Graves' ophthalmopathy. The CDR3 runs from the conserved cysteine through the conserved F or W. D genes are given only for firm matches. Only part of the rows carry a size: once, few, many, or a class if the clone is expanded.

>-|TRBD1|TRBV9|TRBJ1-1
TGTGCCAGCAGCGTAGAGGGCAGGACAGGGTTGAACACTGAAGCTTTCTTT
CASSVEGRTGLNTEAFF
>many|-|TRBV2|TRBJ2-3
TGTGCCAGCAGGACGTGGGGGCAGGGGAGCACAGATACGCAGTATTTT
CASRTWGQGSTDTQYF
>-|-|TRBV5-1|TRBJ2-1
TGCGCCAGCAGTTCAGACAGGTCTTTCTCCAATGAGCAGTTCTTC
CASSSDRSFSNEQFF
>-|-|TRBV20-1|TRBJ2-3
TGCAGTGCTAGACTCGGGGCTAGTGGGGCAGATACGCAGTATTTT
CSARLGASGADTQYF
>many|-|TRBV2|TRBJ2-3
TGTGCCAGCAACCTAGCGCCGGGGGATACGCAGTATTTT
CASNLAPGDTQYF
>many|-|TRBV28|TRBJ2-7
TGTGCCAGCAGTTTAGGTGGGCAGGGGAACGAGCAGTACTTC
CASSLGGQGNEQYF
>-|-|TRBV6-5|TRBJ2-2
TGTGCCAGCAGTTACATTATGGCTCTACCAGAGCACGGGAACACCGGGGAGCTGTTTTTT
CASSYIMALPEHGNTGELFF
>many|-|TRBV29-1|TRBJ1-1
TGCAGCGTTGTACAGGGAGTCACTGAAGCTTTCTTT
CSVVQGVTEAFF
>many|-|TRBV5-8|TRBJ2-5
TGTGCCAGCAGCGTAGGACTCGGGAGAGGGGAGACCCAGTACTTC
CASSVGLGRGETQYF
>few|-|TRBV28|TRBJ2-7
TGTGCCAGCAACCCCTCCGGGGACCCCCCTTACGAGCAGTACTTC
CASNPSGDPPYEQYF
>-|-|TRBV13|TRBJ2-1
TGTGCCAGCAGCTTAGGCCCCAGGGGGTTCTTC
CASSLGPRGFF
>-|TRBD1|TRBV6-2/TRBV6-3|TRBJ2-6
TGTGCCAGCAGTTACTCGACAGGGACCGGGGCCAACGTCCTGACTTTC
CASSYSTGTGANVLTF
>-|TRBD2|TRBV19|TRBJ2-5
TGTGCCAGTAGTATTTCCGACCTAGCGGGAGGGCCAGGGGAGACCCAGTACTTC
CASSISDLAGGPGETQYF
>-|TRBD2|TRBV4-3|TRBJ2-7
TGCGCCAGCAGCCCCGAACTAGCGCCGAGCTCCTACGAGCAGTACTTC
CASSPELAPSSYEQYF
>many|-|TRBV27|TRBJ1-2
TGTGCCAGCAGTTTCTGGGGGAACTATGGCTACACCTTC
CASSFWGNYGYTF
>many|-|TRBV29-1|TRBJ2-1
TGCAGCGTAGGACTTAACAATGAGCAGTTCTTC
CSVGLNNEQFF
>many|-|TRBV7-8|TRBJ2-1
TGTGCCAGCAGCTTGCTCACACGGGGGGCTGACAATGAGCAGTTCTTC
CASSLLTRGADNEQFF
>-|-|TRBV6-2/TRBV6-3|TRBJ2-7
TGTGCCAGCAGAAGCCTCCTTGAGCAGTACTTC
CASRSLLEQYF
>many|-|TRBV20-1|TRBJ2-1
TGCAGTGCTAGGGAGGATGACAGGCCCTACAATGAGCAGTTCTTC
CSAREDDRPYNEQFF
>few|TRBD2|TRBV19|TRBJ2-1
TGTGCCAGTAGTATCCCCAGCCCTCTAGCGGGCCGCAGCAATGAGCAGTTCTTC
CASSIPSPLAGRSNEQFF
>many|-|TRBV7-9|TRBJ2-5
TGTGCCAGCAGCTTAGCGGGGATCGGGACGGAGACCCAGTACTTC
CASSLAGIGTETQYF
>many|TRBD1|TRBV12-3/TRBV12-4|TRBJ2-1
TGTGCCAGCAATCCGGGACAGGGATACAATGAGCAGTTCTTC
CASNPGQGYNEQFF
>few|-|TRBV4-3|TRBJ2-7
TGCGCCAGCAGCCTCGCTGGGGGGACCGAGCAGTACTTC
CASSLAGGTEQYF